This T cell receptor beta chain was identified during a study of cytomegalovirus exposure and HLA in healthy donors (dated by TCRdb to 2017 to 2019). The study in broad terms: In an earlier analysis of fewer than 750 of the donors, 250 to 350 Gb of sequence data and 120 million or so unique TCR beta sequences from roughly 190 million T cells were reported. The number of donors typed differed by locus, with about 629-630 for A, B, C, DRB1 and DQB1, 522 for DQA1, 600 to 610 for DPA1, and some 450 for DPB1. Across approximately 420 genotyped donors of the cohort, an average of approximately 220,000 unique TCR beta nucleotide sequences per donor were sequenced, and approximately 17% of those sequences were non-productive. A handful of DR-DQ haplotypes were handled as single units for association and clustering because linkage in the cohort was strong. Rather than using new phenotypic data, the later analysis identified candidate immune exposures from TCR beta sequences and from how often those sequences occurred across donors. An early release covering roughly 640 HLA-typed donors comprised about 300 gigabases of sequencing data and about 90 million unique TCR sequences. Donor age, sex, ethnicity and CMV serostatus were collected together with the repertoire data. To decide whether each TCR beta V gene segment behaved as functional or pseudogenic, an earlier analysis of over 500 of the donors relied on high-throughput TCR beta sequencing. HLA typing covered class I and class II loci at four-digit resolution. Besides the first cohort of approximately 670 subjects, a separate validation cohort made up of over 95 different subjects was used. To predict cytomegalovirus infection status, the study combined high-throughput TCR immunosequencing, statistical association of individual TCRs with disease status, and machine learning. The study used immunosequencing to profile the T cell repertoires of around 600 subjects and linked those repertoires to cytomegalovirus serostatus. In a later analysis, previously published TCR beta repertoires from about 670 donors were re-analyzed and high-resolution HLA genotyping was added so that TCR occurrence patterns could be studied. The study aimed to test whether signatures of past pathogen exposure could be identified by cataloging public T cell receptors. All discovery cohort repertoires had been generated on a single sequencing platform. Genome-wide SNP genotypes for about three fifths of the 666 donors were used in a later genetic analysis, which treated that subset as a discovery cohort. The genetic ancestry cluster associated with self-reported Caucasian donors included around four fifths of the roughly 410 genotyped donors.

CDR1 SEHNR and CDR2 FQNEAQ are derived from the germline V gene (reference sequence). The germline V end is reduced by 3 bases and the J end by 8 bases; junction bases left unmatched: 7. Including cysteine and phenylalanine, the CDR3 has 14 amino acids. Only CDR3 DNA remains: 42 bases, in frame from the first base. The receptor library was made with the immunoSEQ multiplex PCR assay. For the multiplex PCR, a mixture combining 60 forward primers for TCR Vbeta segments and 13 reverse primers for TCR Jbeta segments was used. Amplification of the CDR3 region of rearranged TCR beta genes was performed with a multiplex PCR assay on genomic DNA. The Illumina HiSeq System was used to sequence the amplified TCR beta libraries as 87-base-pair reads. The authors' pipeline ran thus. A later analysis counted tens of millions of unique TCR beta chains across the 666 repertoires, and roughly 9.9 million of these chains were shared by at least two donors. Raw reads were error-corrected and collapsed into unique sequences by a nearest-neighbor algorithm in which closely related sequences were merged to remove PCR and sequencing errors. V, D and J gene segments were assigned by aligning CDR3 sequences to IMGT reference sequences. Each retained sequence needed at least a six-nucleotide match to both a V gene segment and a J gene segment. Rearrangements were called productive when the CDR3 lacked stop codons and stayed in frame with V and J; all others were non-productive. CDR3 was defined by IMGT convention, running from the second conserved V-encoded cysteine to the conserved J-encoded phenylalanine. The earlier analysis of some 600 of the donors excluded sequences that lacked an unambiguous match to a single V gene segment. In an earlier analysis of around 600 of the donors, V segments were called functional above 56.7% productive rearrangements and were called segregating when the between-donor standard deviation exceeded 5%. A statistical classification framework was built to diagnose cytomegalovirus status from the catalog of TCR beta chain sequences. A later analysis assigned V and J genes by comparing TCR nucleotide sequences with IMGT/GENE-DB human TR gene sequences. In a later analysis, CDR3 sequences and most-parsimonious VDJ recombination scenarios were assigned using the TCRdist pipeline. In a later analysis, each TCR beta chain was defined by its CDR3 amino acid sequence together with its V-gene family, and reads without a unique V-gene family were excluded. To address suspected cross-contamination and a sequencing artifact, a later analysis removed a few hundred highly shared, low-generation-probability nucleotide sequences. A later analysis calculated a clonal expansion index for each public chain from normalized within-repertoire ranks of inferred template counts. In a later analysis, generation probabilities were computed with a VDJ recombination model fitted to out-of-frame rearrangements, and the resulting probabilities were checked against IGoR. Hypergeometric tests were used in a later analysis to score TCR-TCR, TCR-HLA and TCR-CMV co-occurrence, with a repertoire-size bias correction applied to the TCR pairs. False discovery rates were estimated in a later analysis by permuting HLA or CMV assignments 20 times. In a later analysis, co-occurring TCRs were grouped using DBSCAN, with TCRdist sequence similarity added in when clustering inside HLA-allele-positive subsets. For co-occurrence clustering, repertoires with fewer than 30,000 or more than 120,000 public chains were excluded, along with roughly five repertoires with anomalous nucleotide sharing. Not all clones reach the TCRdb copy of this immuneACCESS table, which keeps in-frame sequences only. Checked studies attribute under half of the gap to unresolved V genes and leave the rest unexplained. That table supplies the V and J calls and clone size; D and trimming were determined from the DNA. Counted in this sample were around 70,000 clones; less than 80% of them appeared once. Together, the top ten hold around 10% of the sample.

The cohort comprised approximately 700 healthy bone marrow donors. At the time of sampling, all cohort members were nominally healthy, though unrecorded immune exposures were likely present. The donor tested CMV seropositive, placing the donor among the 250 to 350 seropositive members of the cohort. A peripheral blood sample was collected from each donor, and TCR beta sequencing was performed on peripheral blood mononuclear cells. The Qiagen DNeasy Blood Extraction Kit was used to extract genomic DNA from the blood cell samples. Regarding this clone: Its antigen is not yet known. No base qualities exist here, and no much larger clone lies one base off it.

Summary of the overall study and its limitations: In this cohort, only TCR beta chains were sequenced, and detectable features were limited by the absence of alpha or paired-chain data. For the cohort, immune exposure information was limited to CMV serostatus. In a later analysis, more than 15,000 TCR beta sequences were associated with specific HLA alleles at a false discovery rate of 0.05. In vitro tests confirmed that a few of the cytomegalovirus-associated TCR beta chains recognize cytomegalovirus antigens. Strong co-occurrence of HLA alleles, especially DR and DQ, made assigning TCR associations to individual alleles difficult. Correlated functional status among segregating V segments might reflect linkage disequilibrium, but an unknown experimental factor could not be ruled out. A group of highly shared sequence variants was considered likely to be a technical artifact of the sequencing pipeline. Because counts were too low, seventeen rarely observed V segments, including chromosome 9 orphons, were excluded from the earlier analysis of some 590 of the donors. The 87-base-pair reads could not distinguish some IMGT-functional V segments, including TRBV6-2 and TRBV6-3, so those segments were excluded. The presence/absence analyses assumed that sequencing depth was roughly uniform across donors, and that assumption may not be true. V-gene and J-gene trimming of TCR beta chains was associated with a missense DCLRE1C variant in a later genetic analysis, and the association was replicated in an independent cohort. While some public TCRs were present in many individuals, most TCR sequences turned up only very rarely across donors. Several of the top co-occurrence clusters appeared to be linked to parvovirus B19, influenza, CMV and Epstein-Barr virus, according to a later analysis. In a later analysis, HLA-associated TCR beta chains showed more clonal expansion and lower generation probabilities than non-associated chains that were equally common. Most CMV-associated TCR beta chains appeared to be HLA-restricted in a later analysis, and the HLA associations seemed to be driven largely by CMV exposure. A later genetic analysis reported fewer N-insertions in productive TCRs among donors in an Asian-associated ancestry cluster than the approximately 670-donor mean. According to the authors, the approach could potentially be generalized to other disease states and immunological phenotypes. Because HLA typing was missing for some donors at each locus, association tests included only the typed subset. A further reported finding was that TCR beta sequences accurately predicted the HLA-A and HLA-B alleles for most subjects in the first cohort. The study listed around 160 TCR beta chains as associated with cytomegalovirus. In a later analysis, the rate of TCR association differed among HLA loci, with DRB1 alleles having the most associated TCRs and HLA-C alleles having the fewest. In an earlier analysis of 587 of the donors, most TCR beta V segments were observed in productive rearrangements about 87% or about 30% of the time, broadly matching IMGT annotations. The classifier was reported to diagnose cytomegalovirus status with high specificity and sensitivity in both the original cohort and the validation cohort.

The sequence is built from TRBV7-9 and TRBJ2-1; 7 central nucleotides agree with TRBD2. This clonotype was obtained from a woman between 40 and 50 years old in good health and CMV-seropositive. The sequenced sample was PBMCs. The nucleotide sequence reads as follows: TGTGCCAGCAGCTTTGTCAGGGAGGGAGATGAGCAGTTCTTC. The encoded protein is CASSFVREGDEQFF.